This is a list of T cell receptor beta chains from one sample in a study of blood T cell repertoires in COVID-19. Repertoires were generated with immunoSEQ multiplex PCR, while TCRdb's copy carries only in-frame clones and drops some. The repertoire holds some 230,000 clones, with 85% to 90% as singletons. The specimen sequenced was PBMCs or T cells enriched from blood (not recorded which). These receptors were taken from a woman under 30 in a cohort exposed to, infected with or recovered from COVID-19 (not recorded which). Each CDR3 is given with its conserved first and last residue. The D gene is left open where the match is weak. Rows give clone size only sometimes, using once, few, many, or a class for an expanded clone.

>TRBJ2-7|TRBV13|-|15|TRBD1
TGTGCCAGCAGCTTAAGGACAGGGGGCTCCTACGAGCAGTACTTC
CASSLRTGGSYEQYF
>TRBJ1-5|TRBV27|once|16|-
TGTGCCAGCAGTCCCGTAGGAGGGTACGGCAATCAGCCCCAGCATTTT
CASSPVGGYGNQPQHF
>TRBJ1-4|TRBV9|-|15|-
TGTGCCAGCAGCGTAGCGAGGGGGGGGAATGAAAAACTGTTTTTT
CASSVARGGNEKLFF
>TRBJ1-3|TRBV15|-|15|-
TGTGCCACCAGCTCTCCAGGGCGGTCTGGAAACACCATATATTTT
CATSSPGRSGNTIYF
>TRBJ1-2|TRBV9|-|14|TRBD1
TGTGCCAGCAGCGTGGGACAGGGAAACTATGGCTACACCTTC
CASSVGQGNYGYTF
>TRBJ2-1|TRBV19|-|13|TRBD2
TGTGCCAGTAGTAGTACTAGCGCGGAGAGGGAGTTCTTC
CASSSTSAEREFF
>TRBJ1-4|TRBV30|once|14|-
TGTGCCTGGAGGGAAGAGGTGACTAATGAAAAACTGTTTTTT
CAWREEVTNEKLFF
>TRBJ2-3|TRBV7-9|-|15|-
TGTGCCAGCAGCTTAGGAAGGGGCCGCACAGATACGCAGTATTTT
CASSLGRGRTDTQYF
>TRBJ1-6|TRBV11-2|-|13|-
TGTGCCAGCAGCTCGACAATGGATTCACCCCTCCACTTT
CASSSTMDSPLHF
>TRBJ1-6|TRBV18|-|16|TRBD1
TGTGCCAGCTCACCACCTGGGACAGGCTATAATTCACCCCTCCACTTT
CASSPPGTGYNSPLHF
>TRBJ2-7|TRBV12-5|once|14|TRBD1
TGTGCTAGTGGCCGGGGCACAGGGGTTTACGAGCAGTACTTC
CASGRGTGVYEQYF
>TRBJ1-4|TRBV7-2|few|14|-
TGTGCCAGCAGCTTACAGGGCCTCAATGAAAAACTGTTTTTT
CASSLQGLNEKLFF
>TRBJ2-5|TRBV2|once|15|TRBD1
TGTGCCAGCCGACGTCAACAGGGGGTTCAGGAGACCCAGTACTTC
CASRRQQGVQETQYF
>TRBJ1-3|TRBV18|-|17|-
TGTGCCAGCTCACCGGGGACTCCGGAGGGGTCTGGAAACACCATATATTTT
CASSPGTPEGSGNTIYF
>TRBJ1-1|TRBV28|-|14|-
TGTGCCAGCAGTACGATTGGGGGCGGGACTGAAGCTTTCTTT
CASSTIGGGTEAFF
>TRBJ2-7|TRBV11-3|-|15|-
TGTGCCAGCAGCTTAGAGGGTCGAGCGAATCGCGAGCAGTACTTC
CASSLEGRANREQYF
>TRBJ2-7|TRBV18|-|17|-
TGTGCCAGCTCACCAAAGTTGCTAGCGAGCAGCTCCTACGAGCAGTACTTC
CASSPKLLASSSYEQYF
>TRBJ1-5|TRBV7-8|-|16|TRBD1
TGTGCCAGCGGACCTCGAGGGACAGGGGGCGGGCAGCCCCAGCATTTT
CASGPRGTGGGQPQHF
>TRBJ1-4|TRBV28|-|13|-
TGTGCCAGCACCGCGGAGCCTAATGAAAAACTGTTTTTT
CASTAEPNEKLFF
>TRBJ2-7|TRBV6-5|few|14|-
TGTGCCAGCAGTTCGGCGGGGATTGGCTACGAGCAGTACTTC
CASSSAGIGYEQYF
>TRBJ2-1|TRBV10-1|-|15|-
TGCGCCAGCAGTGTGGCGGGGGCCTCCTACAATGAGCAGTTCTTC
CASSVAGASYNEQFF
>TRBJ1-5|TRBV7-9|-|14|-
TGTGCCAGCAGCTCGGACAGTTGGAATCAGCCCCAGCATTTT
CASSSDSWNQPQHF
>TRBJ2-1|TRBV19|-|14|-
TGTGCCAGTACCGGGGGAGTCTCCTACAATGAGCAGTTCTTC
CASTGGVSYNEQFF
>TRBJ2-2|TRBV19|-|17|-
TGTGCCAGTAGTCCGCCCCGGAGGGCAGCGAGCACCGGGGAGCTGTTTTTT
CASSPPRRAASTGELFF
>TRBJ1-5|TRBV28|-|15|-
TGTGCCAGCAGTTTCTGGGGGACTCACAATCAGCCCCAGCATTTT
CASSFWGTHNQPQHF
>TRBJ1-1|TRBV5-4|-|13|-
TGTGCCAGCAGCTTGGAGCAGGACAGTGATGCTTTCTTT
CASSLEQDSDAFF
>TRBJ1-1|TRBV5-4|once|14|-
TGTGCCAGCAGGTTGGACTCATTGAACACTGAAGCTTTCTTT
CASRLDSLNTEAFF
>TRBJ2-1|TRBV19|few|16|-
TGTGCCAGTAGTAGACCCCGACAGGCCGGCGTTGGGGAGCAGTTCTTC
CASSRPRQAGVGEQFF
>TRBJ1-2|TRBV3-1/TRBV3-2|-|15|TRBD1
TGTGCCAGCAGCCGCCGACAGGACAGGGGTTATGGCTACACCTTC
CASSRRQDRGYGYTF
>TRBJ2-7|TRBV14|-|14|-
TGTGCCAGCAGCCAAGATTACACCAGCTACGAGCAGTACTTC
CASSQDYTSYEQYF
>TRBJ1-4|TRBV19|-|15|TRBD1
TGTGCCAGTAGTCCGGGGACAGGGGGTAGTGAAAAACTGTTTTTT
CASSPGTGGSEKLFF
>TRBJ2-1|TRBV9|-|14|TRBD2
TGTGCCAGCAGCGTAGTAGGGACTAAGAATGAGCAGTTCTTC
CASSVVGTKNEQFF
>TRBJ1-1|TRBV20-1|-|11|-
TGCAGTGCTCCGGGGGAAGGTGAAGCTTTCTTT
CSAPGEGEAFF
>TRBJ1-4|TRBV15|-|15|-
TGTGCCACCAGCTACCACTCGGGACTGCATGAAAAACTGTTTTTT
CATSYHSGLHEKLFF
>TRBJ1-2|TRBV12-3/TRBV12-4|-|13|-
TGTGCCAGCAGTTTTACAGAAACCTATGGCTACACCTTC
CASSFTETYGYTF
>TRBJ1-6|TRBV5-1|-|17|-
TGCGCCAGCAGCTTGGTGGGGATTCAGGGGTATAATTCACCCCTCCACTTT
CASSLVGIQGYNSPLHF
>TRBJ1-1|TRBV30|-|13|-
TGTGCCTGGAGTGTGGGGCTGAACACTGAAGCTTTCTTT
CAWSVGLNTEAFF
>TRBJ2-3|TRBV6-2/TRBV6-3|-|16|TRBD2
TGTGCCAGCAGCCTCCTGGCTAGCGGAGTGAGGGATACGCAGTATTTT
CASSLLASGVRDTQYF
>TRBJ1-6|TRBV3-1/TRBV3-2|-|14|-
TGTGCCAGCAGCCAAGAAGGGGGTAATTCACCCCTCCACTTT
CASSQEGGNSPLHF
>TRBJ1-5|TRBV6-1|-|16|TRBD1
TGTGCCAGCAGTGATAGACAGGGCGTCAGCAATCAGCCCCAGCATTTT
CASSDRQGVSNQPQHF
>TRBJ1-1|TRBV4-1|-|14|-
TGCGCCAGCAGCCAAGGACATTTAAACACTGAAGCTTTCTTT
CASSQGHLNTEAFF
>TRBJ2-7|TRBV9|-|13|-
TGTGCCAGCAGTGAATCGGGGGACTACGAGCAGTACTTC
CASSESGDYEQYF
>TRBJ1-2|TRBV6-1|once|17|-
TGTGCCAGCAGTGGCTGGGGGGGTAGTCTCGGGGTAGGGGGCTACACCTTC
CASSGWGGSLGVGGYTF
>TRBJ2-3|TRBV2|once|15|TRBD2
TGTGCCAGCAGAGCCCTAGCGGGGGTTTTGGATACGCAGTATTTT
CASRALAGVLDTQYF